What follows is one T cell receptor (beta chain) and its context. Per the original data handling: Estimation of nucleated cell counts was performed using reference gene primer amplification. Only in-frame clones appear in the TCRdb table, and some are missing; sequencing was by immunoSEQ multiplex PCR. V, J and clone size are taken as reported in that table, and D and trimming were inferred from the DNA itself. Here the sample spans 120,000 to 150,000 clones, roughly 84% being singletons. The source of the sample is a study of blood T cell repertoires in COVID-19. The wider study: Donors in the United States, Italy and Spain gave samples during acute or convalescent COVID-19. PBMCs, B-cell-depleted T cells, or T cells were the source of the cDNA or gDNA that made up the material.

The J segment lost 8 bases and the V segment lost 0 bases, leaving 27 bases of the junction unmatched. CDR1 PRHDT and CDR2 FYEKMQ come from the germline V gene (reference sequence). The CDR3 has 23 residues. In Seattle, patients joined the study during active infection and were tracked longitudinally. The receptor comes from a young man with COVID-19, enrolled during active disease. V is TRBV13 and J is TRBJ2-1, with 11 bases aligning to TRBD2. Sequenced sample: peripheral blood. CDR3 residues: CASSLGAGTPKSGTSGSPYEQFF. The CDR3 region has the DNA TGTGCCAGCAGCTTAGGCGCGGGTACTCCAAAAAGCGGCACTAGCGGGAGCCCCTATGAGCAGTTCTTC. Using reference TRBV13 and TRBJ2-1 for the parts outside the CDR3, the full variable domain is AAGVIQSPRHLIKEKRETATLKCYPIPRHDTVYWYQQGPGQDPQFLISFYEKMQSDKGSIPDRFSAQQFSDYHSELNMSSLELGDSALYFCASSLGAGTPKSGTSGSPYEQFFGPGTRLTVL.